Following are 16 T cell receptor beta chains from one sample sequenced in a study of shared clonotypes between healthy human individuals. Using immunoSEQ multiplex PCR, the repertoire was profiled, and TCRdb retains in-frame clones only, with some absent. The table includes about 600,000 clones, less than 98% detected once. Specimen: naive CD4+ T cells sorted from blood. Subset of the sample: CD45RA+ positively selected. The receptor source for this set is a woman in her 30s in good health.

The chain combines TRBV18 with TRBJ2-7; D unresolved. This CDR3 has 16 residues. Germline assignment: CDR1 KGHSH and CDR2 LQKENI. The ends were cut back, 5 bases at V and 0 bases at J, with 17 bases in the middle. CDR3 nucleotides: TGTGCCAGCTCAGGTATGAACGGGCGAAGCTCCTACGAGCAGTACTTC. Its protein product is CASSGMNGRSSYEQYF.

The V gene is TRBV5-1, the J gene TRBJ2-7, with TRBD1 matching 7 bases. Germline assignment: CDR1 SGHRS and CDR2 YFSETQ. V shed 1 base and J 4 bases; nucleotides not matched to a gene: 8. The CDR3 is 15 residues long. CDR3 coding DNA: TGCGCCAGCAGCTTGATTGGGGACAGCGGATACGAGCAGTACTTC. Protein sequence: CASSLIGDSGYEQYF.

This rearrangement joins TRBV2 to TRBJ1-6, with 10 positions matching TRBD1. The ends lost 6 bases at V and 9 bases at J; junction bases unmatched: 5. Germline CDR1 SNHLY, CDR2 FYNNEI. CDR3 length equals 14 residues. CDR3 amino acids: CASRRGQGFSPLHF. Written as DNA, the CDR3 is TGTGCCAGCAGGAGGGGACAGGGGTTTTCACCCCTCCACTTT.

The chain carries TRBV9 and TRBJ2-1, with D possibly TRBD2 on 6 matching bases. Germline assignment: CDR1 SGDLS and CDR2 YYNGEE. V dropped 0 bases and J dropped 2 bases, with 12 bases sitting between them. The CDR3 has 16 amino acids. The CDR3 coding sequence is TGTGCCAGCAGCGTAGGGGACTCTACGCCCTACAATGAGCAGTTCTTC. Its translation: CASSVGDSTPYNEQFF.

This rearrangement joins TRBV19 to TRBJ2-3, with D perhaps TRBD2 (7 bases). The germline gives CDR1 LNHDA, CDR2 SQIVND (reference sequence). The CDR3 totals 15 residues. Trimming cost V 4 bases and J 8 bases, with 19 bases left between them. The CDR3 DNA reads as TGTGCCAGTAGTACCAAGGGGGGGTCGTCCCCTACGCAGTATTTT. Encoded protein: CASSTKGGSSPTQYF.

The rearrangement uses TRBV5-1 and TRBJ2-5; D possibly corresponds to TRBD2 (5 bases). The CDR3 runs to 14 residues. The V end lost 0 bases, the J end lost 5 bases, and 11 bases lay between the germline ends. Germline V CDR1 and CDR2: SGHRS, YFSETQ. The CDR3 DNA follows: TGCGCCAGCAGCTTGGGGACTCTGAGGGAGACCCAGTACTTC. It codes for CASSLGTLRETQYF.

The chain is built from TRBV4-1 and TRBJ2-7; perhaps TRBD1 as D (6 bases). The CDR3 is made up of 16 amino acids. Germline CDR1 is MGHRA and CDR2 is YSYEKL. The germline V and J ends were trimmed by 4 bases and 2 bases, with 18 bases remaining between them. CDR3 in amino acids: CASSPSGTRSTYEQYF. In DNA form, the CDR3 reads TGCGCCAGCAGCCCGTCCGGGACAAGGAGTACCTACGAGCAGTACTTC.

J is TRBJ2-5 and V is TRBV9, with 12 nucleotides matching TRBD2. CDR1 and CDR2 from the germline V gene are SGDLS and YYNGEE. V gave up 2 bases and J gave up 5 bases; unmatched junction bases: 1. This CDR3 has 14 amino acids. CDR3: CASSVGTSGETQYF. The CDR3 DNA is TGTGCCAGCAGCGTCGGGACTAGCGGGGAGACCCAGTACTTC.

A word on this clone: The sample contains more than one DNA sequence encoding this CDR3. The V gene is TRBV5-1, the J gene TRBJ2-5; 11 bases align to TRBD1. The CDR3 runs to 14 residues. CDR1 and CDR2 (germline): SGHRS, YFSETQ. Losses at the gene ends were 4 bases for V and 2 bases for J; bases not matched to a gene: 1. Here the CDR3 reads CASSGDRGQETQYF. The CDR3 nucleotides read TGCGCCAGCAGCGGGGACAGGGGGCAAGAGACCCAGTACTTC.

The V and J genes are TRBV18 and TRBJ2-1; 14 bases fit TRBD2. The V and J ends lost 3 bases and 0 bases, in that order; junction bases with no gene match: 1. Looked up from germline, CDR1 is KGHSH and CDR2 is LQKENI. This CDR3 spans 17 amino acids. Written as DNA, the CDR3 is TGTGCCAGCTCACCGGGACTAGCGGGAGCCTCCTACAATGAGCAGTTCTTC. Residues: CASSPGLAGASYNEQFF. The full variable domain, with the rest looked up from reference TRBV18 and TRBJ2-1, is NAGVMQNPRHLVRRRGQEARLRCSPMKGHSHVYWYRQLPEEGLKFMVYLQKENIIDESGMPKERFSAEFPKEGPSILRIQQVVRGDSAAYFCASSPGLAGASYNEQFFGPGTRLTVL.

Points on this clone: The same CDR3 arises from other DNA sequences in this sample as well. This rearrangement joins TRBV2 to TRBJ1-5; D gene uncertain. The CDR3 length is 13 residues. Trimming stripped 1 base from V and 2 bases from J, with 3 bases between. CDR1 and CDR2 (germline): SNHLY, FYNNEI. As DNA, the CDR3 is TGTGCCAGCAGTGAAGATGGCAATCAGCCCCAGCATTTT. Translated, it gives CASSEDGNQPQHF.

This clone was picked up one time. J is TRBJ1-1 and V is TRBV28; no definite D call. In germline, CDR1 is MDHEN, CDR2 SYDVKM. Trimming removed 2 bases from V and 5 bases from J, with 9 bases in between. The CDR3 contains 13 residues. CDR3: CASSLRQSTEAFF. The CDR3 region has the DNA TGTGCCAGCAGTTTACGGCAAAGTACTGAAGCTTTCTTT.

The CDR3 here is CAWRHTEAFF. As DNA, the CDR3 is TGTGCCTGGAGACACACTGAAGCTTTCTTT. J is TRBJ1-1 and V is TRBV30; D call uncertain. Germline V lookup: CDR1 GTSNPN, CDR2 SVGIG (reference sequence). V was pared by 3 bases and J by 3 bases, with 2 bases between. The CDR3 length is 10 residues.

The CDR3 region is CASSYFRLEGTDTQYF. Here the CDR3 DNA reads TGTGCCAGCAGTTACTTTCGACTAGAGGGAACAGATACGCAGTATTTT. V is TRBV6-5 and J is TRBJ2-3; possible D gene TRBD2, 6 bases. CDR3 size: 16 residues. Deletions cut 1 base from V and 3 bases from J, with 14 bases between. Per germline, CDR1 MNHEY and CDR2 SVGAGI.

V gene TRBV7-6 combines with J gene TRBJ2-1; D not resolved. Germline V lookup: CDR1 SGHVS, CDR2 FNYEAQ. V gave up 0 bases and J gave up 4 bases, with 7 bases separating them. The CDR3 covers 14 residues. The CDR3 loop is CASSLAEAYNEQFF. The CDR3 nucleotides are TGTGCCAGCAGCTTAGCGGAAGCGTACAATGAGCAGTTCTTC.

J is TRBJ1-6 and V is TRBV28; D uncertain. This CDR3 is built from 16 residues. Trimming removed 1 base at V and 5 bases at J, with 12 bases between. CDR1 and CDR2 (germline): MDHEN, SYDVKM. CDR3 region: CASSLSSLTNNSPLHF. The DNA for the CDR3 is TGTGCCAGCAGTTTATCCAGTTTGACCAATAATTCACCCCTCCACTTT.